This TCR beta chain comes out of a study of a mutant IDH1 vaccine in newly diagnosed glioma. In the study overall: Onset of vaccination occurred 4-6 weeks following radiotherapy alone, or with temozolomide cycles. Patients got radiotherapy, temozolomide, or both beforehand, and most got both.

The time point denotes: week 35, safety follow-up. All doses held 300 ug of mutant IDH1 20-mer peptide, with topical imiquimod. Patients came in for eight vaccinations, in weeks 1, 3, 5, 7, 11, 15, 19 and 23. Donor tumors were new WHO grade 3 or 4 IDH1-mutant, ATRX-lost astrocytomas. This table comes from immunoSEQ multiplex PCR, and its TCRdb copy is limited to in-frame clones, with some not included. In the table there are roughly 50,000 clones, 80% to 85% of which are singletons. Germline CDR1 is LNHDA and CDR2 is SQIVND (reference sequence). CDR3 length equals 13 residues. V was pared by 6 bases and J by 5 bases, with 14 bases between. Comments on this clone: The antigen is not known.

This rearrangement joins TRBV19 to TRBJ2-7; perhaps TRBD1 as D (5 bases). Source: PBMCs, taken from a glioma patient whose treatment included an IDH1 peptide vaccine. The sequence came from a woman between 18 and 29 years old with glioma. CDR3 sequence (DNA): TGTGCCAGTAGCCGACCAGGGTTCAACGAGCAGTACTTC. Translation: CASSRPGFNEQYF.